Following are 30 T cell receptor beta chains from one sample sequenced in a study of T cell repertoires in cytomegalovirus infection (dated by TCRdb to about 2019). The instrument given in TCRdb is Illumina HiSeq 1500. TCRdb cleaned the public reads at Q25 with fastp, built clones with MiXCR and kept in-frame beta chains. All rows with the same CDR3 protein become a single entry with the most common DNA and genes. The sample table shows around 530,000 distinct CDR3 sequences, and 15% to 20% are seen once. Roughly a quarter of the sample comes from the top ten. The specimen was CD8+ T cells from PBMCs. Every receptor here comes from a human donor in good health (CMV status not recorded). Some clones in this sample may be carry-over from other donors' samples.

CDR3 region: CSAREGSMGLYNEQFF. Here the CDR3 DNA reads TGCAGTGCTAGAGAAGGATCCATGGGGTTGTACAATGAGCAGTTCTTC. The rearrangement joins TRBV20-1 to TRBJ2-1; D remains unclear. The CDR3 length is 16 residues. From germline, CDR1 is DFQATT and CDR2 SNEGSKA (reference sequence). V was shortened by 0 bases and J by 4 bases, with 16 bases between the two germline ends.

This clonotype has ten or more counts. The V call is TRBV7-9, the J call TRBJ1-5; D uncertain. CDR3 size: 16 residues. V was shortened by 4 bases and J by 0 bases, with 13 bases between the two germline ends. Germline V CDR1 and CDR2: SEHNR, FQNEAQ (reference sequence). The CDR3 reads CASSSVESYSNQPQHF. The DNA of the CDR3 is TGTGCCAGCAGCTCGGTTGAATCGTATAGCAATCAGCCCCAGCATTTT.

This clonotype was recorded many times. This chain links TRBV19 with TRBJ2-2; D ambiguous. V lost 7 bases, J lost 5 bases, and 8 bases lay in between. CDR1 LNHDA and CDR2 SQIVND come from the germline V gene (reference sequence). The CDR3 length is 12 residues. The CDR3 nucleotides are TGTGCCAGTACGATTTGGACCGGGGAGCTGTTTTTT. This sequence encodes CASTIWTGELFF.

This clonotype was seen a few times. This may be a read error, as it is one base from a much larger clone. Likely a read error: the CDR3 ends without its conserved phenylalanine or tryptophan. The chain is built from TRBV27 and TRBJ2-1, with D perhaps TRBD1 (5 bases). The length of the CDR3 is 16 residues. Germline V lookup: CDR1 MNHEY, CDR2 SMNVEV (reference sequence). Trimming left V 6 bases short and J 0 bases short, with 15 bases between. CDR3 nucleotide sequence: TGTGCCAGCAGCGGGTGGGGCCGCCGCTCCTACAATGAGCAGTTCTTA. Translating it yields CASSGWGRRSYNEQFL.

This clonotype has just a few counts. V gene TRBV15 combines with J gene TRBJ2-1; D is uncertain. Trimming stripped 3 bases from V and 1 base from J, with 13 bases between. The CDR3 length is 16 residues. Germline CDR1 LNHNV, CDR2 YYDKDF (reference sequence). In nucleotides, the CDR3 is TGTGCCACCAGCAGCCCGGGCCCCAAATCCTACAATGAGCAGTTCTTC. Translating it yields CATSSPGPKSYNEQFF.

The chain links TRBV7-3 to TRBJ1-2, with TRBD1 identical over 7 bases. The CDR3 spans 15 residues. Germline lookup yields CDR1 SGHTA and CDR2 FQGTGA. V lost 2 bases, J lost 6 bases, and 9 bases stayed unmatched. The CDR3 DNA reads as TGTGCCAGCAGCTTAGACCAGGGGGAAGGCGATGGCTACACCTTC. Translation: CASSLDQGEGDGYTF.

Worth noting for this clonotype: A single base separates this from a much larger clone, so it may be a read error. The chain employs TRBV7-6 and TRBJ2-3; no clear D gene. V lost 2 bases, J lost 3 bases, and 12 bases lay in between. The V gene's germline CDR1 is SGHVS and CDR2 FNYEAQ. CDR3 size: 15 residues. The CDR3 here is CASSLPWGETDTQYF. CDR3 nucleotides: TGTGCCAGCAGCTTACCATGGGGTGAGACAGATACGCAGTATTTT.

This clonotype was counted a few times. This CDR3 reads CASSPGMIYRDTQYF. The CDR3 DNA is TGTGCCAGCAGTCCGGGGATGATATATAGGGATACGCAGTATTTT. This sequence joins TRBV6-8 and TRBJ2-3, with D perhaps TRBD2 (5 bases). The CDR3 consists of 15 residues. Germline V gene lookup returns CDR1 MNHGY and CDR2 SAAAGT. Trimming removed 5 bases from V and 6 bases from J, with 18 bases in between.

This clonotype was observed many times. The V and J genes are TRBV11-3 and TRBJ2-1; perhaps TRBD2 as D (6 bases). CDR3 length: 16 amino acids. Trimming removed 1 base from V and 1 base from J, with 11 bases in between. Germline V gene data show CDR1 as SGHNT and CDR2 as YENEEA. CDR3 nucleotide sequence: TGTGCCAGCAGCTTAGGAGTGGCGGGATCCTACAATGAGCAGTTCTTC. Its protein is CASSLGVAGSYNEQFF.

Note on this clonotype: A much bigger clone sits one base away, suggesting this may be a read error. The chain couples TRBV19 to TRBJ2-3; D may correspond to TRBD1 or TRBD2 (5 bases each). The CDR3 extends over 15 amino acids. V shed 9 bases and J shed 2 bases, with 18 bases lying between them. The V gene's germline CDR1 is LNHDA and CDR2 SQIVND (reference sequence). The CDR3 region has the DNA TGTGCCAGCGCCCTCCGGGACCGTGACACAGATACGCAGTATTTT. It translates to CASALRDRDTDTQYF.

The chain employs TRBV18 and TRBJ1-1; 9 positions match TRBD1. Trimming at V came to 6 bases and at J to 0 bases, leaving 8 bases not matched to a gene. Germline V CDR1 and CDR2: KGHSH, LQKENI. The CDR3 totals 16 residues. This CDR3 is CASSPGTGYMNTEAFF. The DNA for the CDR3 is TGTGCCAGCTCTCCGGGGACAGGGTACATGAACACTGAAGCTTTCTTT.

This clonotype was recorded at least ten times. The genes are TRBV7-6 and TRBJ2-4, with D perhaps matching TRBD2 (6 bases). This CDR3 is built from 14 residues. Germline V gene data show CDR1 as SGHVS and CDR2 as FNYEAQ. V lost 5 bases, J lost 9 bases, and 17 bases lay in between. The CDR3 bases are TGTGCCAGCAGCCTCGGGACTTTGCGGACCATTCAGTACTTC. Encoded protein: CASSLGTLRTIQYF.

This clonotype was counted at least ten times. The rearrangement uses TRBV7-9 and TRBJ2-2, with 13 bases lining up with TRBD2. This CDR3 spans 18 amino acids. Trimming cost V 8 bases and J 1 base; bases outside gene matches: 10. Germline CDR1 is SEHNR and CDR2 is FQNEAQ (reference sequence). The CDR3 nucleotides read TGTGCCAGCCACGCACTAGCGGGAGGGCCAGGGAACACCGGGGAGCTGTTTTTT. Translated: CASHALAGGPGNTGELFF.

The chain employs TRBV3-1 and TRBJ1-1; tentatively, D is TRBD1 (6 bases). From germline, CDR1 is LGHDT and CDR2 YNNKEL (reference sequence). The V gene lost 6 bases and the J gene lost 5 bases, with 13 bases spanning the gap. CDR3 size: 13 residues. DNA of the CDR3: TGTGCCAGCAGACTGGGGGCGCGAACTGAAGCTTTCTTT. It encodes CASRLGARTEAFF.

This chain uses TRBV9 with TRBJ2-1, with 10 bases identical to TRBD2. V was clipped by 4 bases and J by 6 bases; unmatched bases: 7. Germline assignment: CDR1 SGDLS and CDR2 YYNGEE. The CDR3 totals 15 residues. In nucleotides, the CDR3 is TGTGCCAGCAGCCTTAGCGGGGGGTCAGGCAATGAGCAGTTCTTC. Amino acid sequence: CASSLSGGSGNEQFF. Supplemented by reference TRBV9 and TRBJ2-1, the full variable domain reads DSGVTQTPKHLITATGQRVTLRCSPRSGDLSVYWYQQSLDQGLQFLIQYYNGEERAKGNILERFSAQQFPDLHSELNLSSLELGDSALYFCASSLSGGSGNEQFFGPGTRLTVL.

A few counts support this clonotype. This chain connects TRBV6-1 to TRBJ2-3; the D gene is possibly TRBD2 (6 bases). This CDR3 spans 14 amino acids. CDR1 and CDR2 from the germline V gene are MNHNS and SASEGT. The V and J ends lost 7 bases and 9 bases respectively, with 20 bases between them. CDR3 coding DNA: TGTGCCAGCACCCAACCGGGACTCCCACAAACGCAGTATTTT. Its protein product is CASTQPGLPQTQYF.

The V gene is TRBV9, the J gene TRBJ1-5, with 10 bases fitting TRBD1. Germline CDR1 SGDLS, CDR2 YYNGEE. Trimming cost V 4 bases and J 3 bases; bases outside gene matches: 4. This CDR3 comprises 15 residues. The CDR3 reads CASSPGTGDNQPQHF. The CDR3 DNA reads TGTGCCAGCAGCCCGGGGACAGGGGACAATCAGCCCCAGCATTTT.

This clonotype has a count of ten or more. The rearrangement links TRBV4-1 to TRBJ1-4, with D uncertain. The CDR3 spans 13 residues. Trimming stripped 0 bases from V and 3 bases from J, with 2 bases between. Germline values: CDR1 MGHRA, CDR2 YSYEKL. CDR3 amino acids: CASSQESNEKLFF. CDR3 nucleotide sequence: TGCGCCAGCAGCCAAGAGTCTAATGAAAAACTGTTTTTT.

This clonotype was observed a few times. The chain links TRBV3-1 to TRBJ1-5; D remains ambiguous. The CDR3 runs to 15 residues. The germline V and J ends were trimmed by 3 bases and 4 bases, with 13 bases remaining between them. CDR1 and CDR2 from the germline V gene are LGHDT and YNNKEL (reference sequence). CDR3 residues: CASSHDGRENQPQHF. CDR3 nucleotides: TGTGCCAGCAGCCACGATGGACGGGAGAATCAGCCCCAGCATTTT.

Regarding this clonotype: This may be a read error, as it is one base from a much larger clone. In this CDR3 the conserved last residue, phenylalanine or tryptophan, is missing, so a read error is likely. This sequence joins TRBV11-2 and TRBJ2-1, with 7 positions matching TRBD1. V lost 5 bases and J lost 2; bases outside the gene matches: 6. The germline V gene encodes CDR1 SGHAT and CDR2 FQNNGV. The CDR3 runs to 15 residues. CDR3 amino acids: CASSQDRETYNEQFL. In DNA form, the CDR3 reads TGTGCCAGCAGCCAAGACAGGGAGACCTACAATGAGCAGTTCTTA.

The rearrangement links TRBV14 to TRBJ2-1; TRBD1 is a possible D gene (5 bases). Trimming left V 5 bases short and J 9 bases short, with 17 bases between. Germline V CDR1 and CDR2: SGHDN, FVKESK. The CDR3 spans 14 residues. The CDR3 DNA sequence: TGTGCCAGCAGCTGGGAAGGGGCGGATGCTGAGCAGTTCTTC. Its translation is CASSWEGADAEQFF.

Many counts were recorded for this clonotype. V usage is TRBV6-5 and J usage is TRBJ2-1; TRBD1 agrees at 11 bases. CDR3 length: 14 residues. Germline trimming cut 2 bases from V and 8 bases from J; bases unmatched to any gene: 2. Germline V CDR1 and CDR2: MNHEY, SVGAGI. The CDR3: CASSYGTGGYEQFF. The CDR3 nucleotides are TGTGCCAGCAGTTACGGGACAGGGGGTTATGAGCAGTTCTTC.

The chain joins TRBV28 to TRBJ1-2; perhaps TRBD1 as D (6 bases). The CDR3 runs to 14 residues. V shed 5 bases and J shed 6 bases, with 16 bases lying between them. Per germline, CDR1 MDHEN and CDR2 SYDVKM. The CDR3 nucleotides read TGTGCCAGCAGTCCTGGGACACCCGGACATGGCTACACCTTC. Protein: CASSPGTPGHGYTF.

The chain links TRBV2 to TRBJ2-1; D may be TRBD1 or TRBD2 (5 bases each). Germline V gene sequence: CDR1 SNHLY, CDR2 FYNNEI. Trimming took 9 bases from V and 5 from J, leaving 11 bases between them. The CDR3 runs to 12 residues. CDR3 region: CARGTVNNEQFF. The CDR3 DNA follows: TGTGCCAGGGGGACGGTTAACAATGAGCAGTTCTTC.

This clonotype came up a few times. This chain joins TRBV19 and TRBJ2-1; TRBD2 matches 8 bases. The germline V gene encodes CDR1 LNHDA and CDR2 SQIVND (reference sequence). Trimming removed 3 bases from V and 8 bases from J; junction bases left unmatched: 9. There are 15 residues in the CDR3. CDR3 protein: CASSISPSGRYEQFF. CDR3 DNA sequence: TGTGCCAGTAGTATTTCGCCTAGCGGGCGGTATGAGCAGTTCTTC. The entire variable domain, with the rest obtained from reference TRBV19 and TRBJ2-1, is as follows: DGGITQSPKYLFRKEGQNVTLSCEQNLNHDAMYWYRQDPGQGLRLIYYSQIVNDFQKGDIAEGYSVSREKKESFPLTVTSAQKNPTAFYLCASSISPSGRYEQFFGPGTRLTVL.

This clonotype turned up a few times. CDR3 sequence: CASSVGGSPQETQYF. DNA of the CDR3: TGTGCCAGCAGCGTAGGCGGATCGCCCCAAGAGACCCAGTACTTC. This chain links TRBV9 with TRBJ2-5, with no clear D. There are 15 residues in the CDR3. CDR1 and CDR2 from the germline V gene are SGDLS and YYNGEE. Trimming took off 0 bases at V and 1 base at J, with 10 bases between the two ends.

This chain connects TRBV7-9 to TRBJ2-1; 9 bases align to TRBD1. J lost 8 bases, V lost 4 bases, and 6 bases had no gene match. This CDR3 contains 14 residues. CDR1 and CDR2 (germline): SEHNR, FQNEAQ (reference sequence). The CDR3 is CASSSGQGTDEQFF. CDR3 in DNA: TGTGCCAGCAGCTCCGGACAGGGGACCGATGAGCAGTTCTTC.

This clonotype was seen at least ten times. The V and J genes are TRBV7-6 and TRBJ2-1; TRBD2 might be the D (7 bases). With 5 bases removed from V and 2 bases from J, the gap between germline ends came to 10 bases. The CDR3 is made up of 14 amino acids. CDR1 SGHVS and CDR2 FNYEAQ come from the germline V gene. The CDR3 coding sequence is TGTGCCAGCAGCGGGGAGGGGGCCTACAATGAGCAGTTCTTC. This encodes CASSGEGAYNEQFF.

There are a few counts of this clonotype. The chain carries TRBV9 and TRBJ2-1; TRBD2 agrees at 7 bases. The V gene end was trimmed by 4 bases and the J gene end by 6 bases; junction bases not matched to a gene: 13. Per germline, CDR1 SGDLS and CDR2 YYNGEE. This CDR3 contains 16 residues. CDR3 sequence: CASSPRAGVTTNEQFF. CDR3 nucleotides: TGTGCCAGCAGCCCAAGGGCGGGAGTTACGACCAATGAGCAGTTCTTC. The variable domain in full, with the rest retrieved from reference TRBV9 and TRBJ2-1, is DSGVTQTPKHLITATGQRVTLRCSPRSGDLSVYWYQQSLDQGLQFLIQYYNGEERAKGNILERFSAQQFPDLHSELNLSSLELGDSALYFCASSPRAGVTTNEQFFGPGTRLTVL.

The V and J genes are TRBV7-9 and TRBJ2-1; 12 bases fit TRBD1. The V gene end was trimmed by 6 bases and the J gene end by 7 bases; junction bases not matched to a gene: 7. Germline CDR1 and CDR2: SEHNR and FQNEAQ (reference sequence). The CDR3 extends over 15 amino acids. This CDR3 reads CASSGGQGAMNEQFF. CDR3 DNA sequence: TGTGCCAGCAGTGGGGGACAGGGGGCGATGAATGAGCAGTTCTTC.